This T cell receptor (beta chain) was sequenced during a study of OX40 agonist ivuxolimab in advanced cancers. Study information: Aged roughly 23 to 85 with a mean of approximately 57 years, they were more than 80% male. Whole-study results and caveats: Some of the lowest clonal expansion was seen in partial responders at 0.1-3.0 mg/kg. Antigen specificity remained undetermined for the expanded peripheral T cells.

The protocol was immunoSEQ multiplex PCR, while the TCRdb copy is restricted to in-frame clones and leaves out a portion. The sample consists of 70,000 to 100,000 clones, approximately 80% of them appearing once. In the case of this clone: Its antigen is unidentified.

Between the trimmed V and J ends, which lost 5 bases and 8 bases, there was a span of 12 bases. Germline CDR1 MDHEN, CDR2 SYDVKM. This CDR3 region has 12 residues. The receptor was derived from an adult with an advanced solid tumor such as melanoma, head and neck, liver or kidney cancer. The chain joins TRBV28 to TRBJ1-2, with D possibly matching TRBD1 (5 bases). Sample: CD4+ or CD8+ T cells sorted from blood, taken in a trial of the OX40 agonist ivuxolimab. Here the CDR3 DNA reads TGTGCCAGCAGTGAAGCCTACAGGGGCTACACCTTC. This translates into CASSEAYRGYTF.